This T cell receptor (beta chain) stems from a study of cytotoxic CD8 clonotypes in ibrutinib-treated CLL. This clone showed up just once. CDR1 LNHDA and CDR2 SQIVND come from the germline V gene (reference sequence). V dropped 7 bases and J dropped 7; count of bases not matched to a gene: 1. The CDR3 totals 11 residues. Measured with immunoSEQ multiplex PCR; TCRdb has only the in-frame clones, and not every one. In the table there are about 63,000 clones, 45% to 65% of which are singletons. The source was PBMCs, collected after 12 months of ibrutinib treatment. The J gene is TRBJ2-4, the V gene TRBV19; 7 bases agree with TRBD2. The receptor was isolated from a human donor with chronic lymphocytic leukemia. CDR3 nucleotide sequence: TGTGCCAGTACAGCGGGGAACATTCAGTACTTC. Translating it yields CASTAGNIQYF.